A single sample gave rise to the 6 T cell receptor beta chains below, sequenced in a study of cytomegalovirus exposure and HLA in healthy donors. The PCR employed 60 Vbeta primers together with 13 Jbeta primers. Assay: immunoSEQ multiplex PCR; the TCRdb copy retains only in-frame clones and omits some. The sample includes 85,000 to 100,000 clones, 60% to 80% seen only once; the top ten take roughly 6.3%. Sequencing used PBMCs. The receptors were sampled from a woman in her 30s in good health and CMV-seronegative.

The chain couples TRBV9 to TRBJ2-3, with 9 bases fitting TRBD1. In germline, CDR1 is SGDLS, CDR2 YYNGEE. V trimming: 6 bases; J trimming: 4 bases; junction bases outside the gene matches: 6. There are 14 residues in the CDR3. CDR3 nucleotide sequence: TGTGCCAGCAAAAGGGGACAGGGATCAGATACGCAGTATTTT. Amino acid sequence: CASKRGQGSDTQYF. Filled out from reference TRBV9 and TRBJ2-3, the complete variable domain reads DSGVTQTPKHLITATGQRVTLRCSPRSGDLSVYWYQQSLDQGLQFLIQYYNGEERAKGNILERFSAQQFPDLHSELNLSSLELGDSALYFCASKRGQGSDTQYFGPGTRLTVL.

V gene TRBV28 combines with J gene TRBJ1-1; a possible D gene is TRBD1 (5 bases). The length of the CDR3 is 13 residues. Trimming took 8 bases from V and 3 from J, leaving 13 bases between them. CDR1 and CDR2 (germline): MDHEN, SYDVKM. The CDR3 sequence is CASGGGAYTEAFF. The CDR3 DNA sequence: TGTGCCAGCGGCGGGGGAGCCTACACTGAAGCTTTCTTT. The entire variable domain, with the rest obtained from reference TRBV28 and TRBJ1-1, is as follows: DVKVTQSSRYLVKRTGEKVFLECVQDMDHENMFWYRQDPGLGLRLIYFSYDVKMKEKGDIPEGYSVSREKKERFSLILESASTNQTSMYLCASGGGAYTEAFFGQGTRLTVV.

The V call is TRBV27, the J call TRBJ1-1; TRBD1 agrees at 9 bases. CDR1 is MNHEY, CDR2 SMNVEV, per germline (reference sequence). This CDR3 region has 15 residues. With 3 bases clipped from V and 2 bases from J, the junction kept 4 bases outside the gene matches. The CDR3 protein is CASSLMTGGNTEAFF. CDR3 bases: TGTGCCAGCAGTTTGATGACAGGGGGTAACACTGAAGCTTTCTTT.

The CDR3: CAPRGQGGGGELFF. CDR3 in DNA: TGCGCCCCCCGCGGACAGGGTGGCGGCGGGGAGCTGTTTTTT. This chain connects TRBV10-1 to TRBJ2-2; 8 bases fit TRBD1. The CDR3 runs to 14 residues. V dropped 11 bases and J dropped 7; count of bases not matched to a gene: 12. Per germline, CDR1 WNHNN and CDR2 SYGVQD (reference sequence).

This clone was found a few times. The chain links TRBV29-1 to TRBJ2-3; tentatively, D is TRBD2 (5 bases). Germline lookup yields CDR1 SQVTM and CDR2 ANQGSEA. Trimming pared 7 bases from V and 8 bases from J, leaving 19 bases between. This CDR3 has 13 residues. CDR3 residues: CSGRGGNAGTQYF. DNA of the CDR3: TGCAGCGGCAGAGGTGGAAACGCGGGTACGCAGTATTTT.

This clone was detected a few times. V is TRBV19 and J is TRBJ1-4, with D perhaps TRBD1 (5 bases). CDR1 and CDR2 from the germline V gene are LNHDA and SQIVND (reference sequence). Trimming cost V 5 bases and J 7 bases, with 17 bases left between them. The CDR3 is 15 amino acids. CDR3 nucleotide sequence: TGTGCCAGTAGTCCCCCGACGGGGGGTGGTGAAAAACTGTTTTTT. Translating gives CASSPPTGGGEKLFF.